What follows are 27 T cell receptor beta chains derived from one specimen sequenced in a study of cytomegalovirus exposure and HLA in healthy donors. With 60 Vbeta and 13 Jbeta primers, the PCR was carried out. This table comes from immunoSEQ multiplex PCR, and its TCRdb copy is limited to in-frame clones, with some not included. The sample shows fewer than 150,000 clones, 70% to 80% of them seen only once. The sequenced material came from PBMCs. The receptors here all came from a man between 40 and 49 years old in good health and CMV-seropositive.

This chain links TRBV7-9 with TRBJ2-1, with TRBD2 matching over 13 bases. The CDR3 has 19 residues. Germline-derived CDR1 and CDR2 are SEHNR and FQNEAQ (reference sequence). Trimming took 1 base from V and 3 from J; bases not matched to a gene: 9. CDR3 residues: CASSLGGLAGTQLYNEQFF. CDR3 nucleotide sequence: TGTGCCAGCAGCTTAGGGGGACTAGCGGGAACCCAACTCTACAATGAGCAGTTCTTC.

The rearrangement joins TRBV18 to TRBJ2-5; 8 positions agree with TRBD2. Germline assignment: CDR1 KGHSH and CDR2 LQKENI. The CDR3 length is 13 residues. V was pared by 6 bases and J by 2 bases, with 2 bases of the junction left unmatched. The DNA of the CDR3 is TGTGCCAGCTCCCGGGGGGGTCAAGAGACCCAGTACTTC. This gives the protein CASSRGGQETQYF.

This clone was observed a single time. This chain connects TRBV27 to TRBJ2-1; D gene ambiguous. V lost 3 bases, J lost 3 bases, and 6 bases lay in between. Per the germline V gene, CDR1 is MNHEY and CDR2 is SMNVEV (reference sequence). This CDR3 comprises 13 residues. CDR3 sequence: CASSFYSYNEQFF. Here the CDR3 DNA reads TGTGCCAGCAGTTTTTACAGCTACAATGAGCAGTTCTTC.

This chain links TRBV2 with TRBJ1-5; perhaps TRBD1 as D (5 bases). This CDR3 comprises 13 residues. Germline-derived CDR1 and CDR2 are SNHLY and FYNNEI. Between the trimmed V and J ends, which lost 6 bases and 4 bases, there was a span of 10 bases. The CDR3 DNA follows: TGTGCCAGCAGAAAGGACAAAAATCAGCCCCAGCATTTT. Amino acid sequence: CASRKDKNQPQHF.

The chain links TRBV7-9 to TRBJ2-4; 9 nucleotides match TRBD1. J lost 4 bases, V lost 5 bases, and 6 bases had no gene match. The CDR3 contains 15 residues. Germline CDR1 is SEHNR and CDR2 is FQNEAQ (reference sequence). Written as DNA, the CDR3 is TGTGCCAGCAGCCCAGGGGACAGGGAAAAAAACATTCAGTACTTC. This translates into CASSPGDREKNIQYF.

J is TRBJ1-2 and V is TRBV4-1; D gene ambiguous. The germline V and J ends were trimmed by 4 bases and 3 bases, with 21 bases remaining between them. The CDR3 is 17 amino acids. Germline CDR1 is MGHRA and CDR2 is YSYEKL. The CDR3 DNA reads as TGCGCCAGCAGCCCCATATCCGGAGCTGTCGGGGACTATGGCTACACCTTC. As protein: CASSPISGAVGDYGYTF.

The chain joins TRBV5-4 to TRBJ1-2; no reliable D call. Trimming removed 4 bases at V and 4 bases at J, with 11 bases between. CDR1 is SGHNT, CDR2 YYREEE, per germline (reference sequence). The CDR3 is 13 amino acids. CDR3 residues: CASSPGTLYGYTF. The CDR3 bases are TGTGCCAGCAGCCCAGGAACGCTCTATGGCTACACCTTC.

The V call is TRBV18, the J call TRBJ2-2, with 8 nucleotides matching TRBD1. Germline V CDR1 and CDR2: KGHSH, LQKENI. The CDR3 runs 17 residues. With 4 bases clipped from V and 0 bases from J, the junction kept 7 bases outside the gene matches. The CDR3 nucleotides read TGTGCCAGCTCACAGACAGGGGACAACTCGAACACCGGGGAGCTGTTTTTT. Residues: CASSQTGDNSNTGELFF.

J is TRBJ2-3 and V is TRBV6-1; D may be TRBD1 (6 bases). The CDR3 has 15 amino acids. CDR1 MNHNS and CDR2 SASEGT come from the germline V gene. V dropped 5 bases and J dropped 0 bases, with 12 bases sitting between them. This CDR3 reads CASSLRGQSTDTQYF. The DNA of the CDR3 is TGTGCCAGCAGTTTACGTGGACAGAGCACAGATACGCAGTATTTT.

A remark on this clone: The DNA is omitted, as the CDR3 cannot be located on it reliably, and the CDR3 follows TCRdb's listing. This chain's CDR3 is CSARVGTGTFF. This sequence joins TRBV20-1 and TRBJ1-1; the table's D call, TRBD1, has no DNA check behind it. A total of 11 residues make up the CDR3, ends included. Germline V lookup: CDR1 DFQATT, CDR2 SNEGSKA (reference sequence).

As to this clone: Being one base from a much bigger clone, this may be a read error. This sequence joins TRBV9 and TRBJ2-6; D is ambiguous. V lost 4 bases and J 1 base, leaving 6 bases between the germline ends. CDR3 length: 14 residues. Germline V gene lookup returns CDR1 SGDLS and CDR2 YYNGEE. The CDR3 nucleotides read TGTGCCAGCAGCCTCCCTTCTGGGGCCAACGTCCTGACTTTC. It yields the protein CASSLPSGANVLTF.

The V and J genes are TRBV19 and TRBJ1-5; 8 bases match TRBD1. Germline V gene data show CDR1 as LNHDA and CDR2 as SQIVND (reference sequence). Trimming removed 4 bases from V and 2 bases from J; junction bases left unmatched: 1. The CDR3 contains 14 residues. This CDR3 reads CASSNRGGNQPQHF. The CDR3 region has the DNA TGTGCCAGTAGTAACAGGGGGGGCAATCAGCCCCAGCATTTT.

The genes are TRBV19 and TRBJ1-3; 8 bases are a match to TRBD1. With 1 base clipped from V and 0 bases from J, the junction kept 5 bases outside the gene matches. The CDR3 is 17 amino acids. Germline loops: CDR1 LNHDA, CDR2 SQIVND (reference sequence). CDR3 nucleotide sequence: TGTGCCAGTAGTATAGGGGCAGGGGGCGTCTCTGGAAACACCATATATTTT. Translated, it gives CASSIGAGGVSGNTIYF.

J is TRBJ2-3 and V is TRBV9; TRBD1 is a possible D gene (5 bases). Germline V gives CDR1 SGDLS, CDR2 YYNGEE. The CDR3 runs to 16 residues. Trimming shortened V by 0 bases and J by 4 bases, and 15 bases separated the two germline ends. In nucleotides, the CDR3 is TGTGCCAGCAGCGTAGTTGGACACCAGCCCGCAGATACGCAGTATTTT. Its translation is CASSVVGHQPADTQYF.

This chain joins TRBV11-2 and TRBJ1-2, with 7 bases that match TRBD1. The CDR3 spans 15 residues. CDR1 SGHAT and CDR2 FQNNGV come from the germline V gene. After removal of 0 bases from V and 8 bases from J, the junction contained 9 bases not matched to a gene. The CDR3 nucleotides read TGTGCCAGCAGCTTAGATTCCCGACAGGGTGGAGGCTACACCTTC. Translation: CASSLDSRQGGGYTF.

The V and J genes are TRBV10-3 and TRBJ2-1, with 10 bases that match TRBD2. CDR1 is ENHRY, CDR2 SYGVKD, per germline. The CDR3 consists of 15 residues. V lost 7 bases to trimming and J lost 8 bases; unmatched junction nucleotides: 11. The CDR3 spells CAIKASGSGGDEQFF. CDR3 nucleotides: TGTGCCATCAAGGCTAGCGGGAGTGGAGGGGATGAGCAGTTCTTC.

V usage is TRBV7-8 and J usage is TRBJ1-2; TRBD1 matches at 11 bases. This CDR3 has 15 amino acids. Germline V gives CDR1 SGHVS, CDR2 FQNEAQ. Losses at the gene ends were 5 bases for V and 4 bases for J; bases not matched to a gene: 6. The CDR3: CASSMGDRGTYGYTF. CDR3 in DNA: TGTGCCAGCAGCATGGGGGACAGGGGGACCTATGGCTACACCTTC.

This clone was picked up one time. The V call is TRBV18, the J call TRBJ2-7, with no clear D. This CDR3 contains 13 residues. CDR1 and CDR2 (germline): KGHSH, LQKENI. Trimming took off 10 bases at V and 0 bases at J, with 13 bases between the two ends. CDR3 protein: CATPPLSSYEQYF. CDR3 coding DNA: TGTGCCACCCCCCCTTTGAGCTCCTACGAGCAGTACTTC. Combining the CDR3 with reference TRBV18 and TRBJ2-7 gives the whole variable domain NAGVMQNPRHLVRRRGQEARLRCSPMKGHSHVYWYRQLPEEGLKFMVYLQKENIIDESGMPKERFSAEFPKEGPSILRIQQVVRGDSAAYFCATPPLSSYEQYFGPGTRLTVT.

This chain joins TRBV4-2 and TRBJ1-2; 7 bases match TRBD1. Germline CDR1 reads LGHNA; CDR2 reads YNFKEQ. The V segment lost 4 bases and the J segment 1 base; nucleotides outside the gene matches: 6. CDR3 length: 15 residues. The CDR3 spells CASSPGTADNYGYTF. DNA of the CDR3: TGTGCCAGCAGCCCCGGGACAGCGGATAACTATGGCTACACCTTC.

The DNA of the CDR3 is TGTGCCATCCCCTCACAGTCCACGGGAGCCACGAGAACCGGGGAGCTGTTTTTT. Translation: CAIPSQSTGATRTGELFF. V usage is TRBV10-3 and J usage is TRBJ2-2; TRBD2 is a possible D gene (6 bases). Trimming took off 8 bases at V and 5 bases at J, with 27 bases between the two ends. The CDR3 runs 18 residues. CDR1 ENHRY and CDR2 SYGVKD come from the germline V gene.

The chain carries TRBV11-2 and TRBJ2-7; a possible D gene is TRBD2 (5 bases). Trimming stripped 1 base from V and 3 bases from J, with 13 bases between. CDR1 SGHAT and CDR2 FQNNGV come from the germline V gene. The CDR3 runs 15 residues. This CDR3 is CASSLGGQYFYEQYF. CDR3 DNA sequence: TGTGCCAGCAGCTTAGGAGGGCAGTACTTCTACGAGCAGTACTTC.

The chain recombines TRBV5-1 with TRBJ1-1, with TRBD1 matching over 10 bases. The germline gives CDR1 SGHRS, CDR2 YFSETQ. V lost 4 bases, J lost 1 base, and 4 bases stayed unmatched. The CDR3 consists of 15 residues. The CDR3 reads CASSRTGGANTEAFF. Here the CDR3 DNA reads TGCGCCAGCAGCCGGACAGGGGGTGCGAACACTGAAGCTTTCTTT.

This chain connects TRBV27 to TRBJ2-3; the D is unclear. The V end lost 2 bases, the J end lost 9 bases, and 15 bases lay between the germline ends. Germline CDR1 reads MNHEY; CDR2 reads SMNVEV (reference sequence). There are 14 residues in the CDR3. CDR3 amino acids: CASSLSGGPITQYF. The CDR3 coding sequence is TGTGCCAGCAGTTTAAGTGGCGGCCCTATAACGCAGTATTTT.

The rearrangement joins TRBV5-1 to TRBJ2-5, with unresolved D. The V and J ends lost 4 bases and 4 bases respectively, with 11 bases between them. This CDR3 region has 13 residues. From germline, CDR1 is SGHRS and CDR2 YFSETQ. The CDR3 coding sequence is TGCGCCAGCAGCCCCTGGGCGCGAGAGACCCAGTACTTC. Translated: CASSPWARETQYF.

The V call is TRBV7-9, the J call TRBJ1-5; 7 bases fit TRBD1. The CDR3 length is 14 residues. Trimming at V came to 1 base and at J to 7 bases, leaving 4 bases not matched to a gene. Germline V gene data show CDR1 as SEHNR and CDR2 as FQNEAQ (reference sequence). The CDR3: CASSLVQGWQPQHF. The CDR3 DNA sequence: TGTGCCAGCAGCTTAGTACAGGGGTGGCAGCCCCAGCATTTT. Full variable domain (rest looked up from reference TRBV7-9 and TRBJ1-5): DTGVSQNPRHKITKRGQNVTFRCDPISEHNRLYWYRQTLGQGPEFLTYFQNEAQLEKSRLLSDRFSAERPKGSFSTLEIQRTEQGDSAMYLCASSLVQGWQPQHFGDGTRLSIL.

The chain has TRBV9 and TRBJ2-7, with 9 bases identical to TRBD1. The germline V gene has CDR1 SGDLS and CDR2 YYNGEE. There are 15 residues in the CDR3. The V gene end was trimmed by 0 bases and the J gene end by 6 bases; junction bases not matched to a gene: 7. CDR3 sequence (DNA): TGTGCCAGCAGCGTAGGTGGACAGGGGAATGGCGAGCAGTACTTC. Translated, it gives CASSVGGQGNGEQYF.

The chain has TRBV5-1 and TRBJ2-7, with a tentative D call TRBD1 (6 bases). Trimming took off 5 bases at V and 7 bases at J, with 16 bases between the two ends. The CDR3 consists of 13 residues. The germline gives CDR1 SGHRS, CDR2 YFSETQ. CDR3 in DNA: TGCGCCAGCAGAGCAGGGGCCCAGGAGGAGCAGTACTTC. This gives the protein CASRAGAQEEQYF.